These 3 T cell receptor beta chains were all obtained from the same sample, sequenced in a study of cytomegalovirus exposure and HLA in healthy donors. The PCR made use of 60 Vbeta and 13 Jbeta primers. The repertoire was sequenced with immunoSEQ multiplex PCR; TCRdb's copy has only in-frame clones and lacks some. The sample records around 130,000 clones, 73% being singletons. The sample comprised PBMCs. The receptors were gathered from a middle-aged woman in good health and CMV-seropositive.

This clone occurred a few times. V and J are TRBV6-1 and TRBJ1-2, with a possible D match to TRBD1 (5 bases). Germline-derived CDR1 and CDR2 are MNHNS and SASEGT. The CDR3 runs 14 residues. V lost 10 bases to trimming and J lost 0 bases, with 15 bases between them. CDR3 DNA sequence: TGTGCCACCAGGGTAGGGGTTCCTAACTATGGCTACACCTTC. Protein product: CATRVGVPNYGYTF.

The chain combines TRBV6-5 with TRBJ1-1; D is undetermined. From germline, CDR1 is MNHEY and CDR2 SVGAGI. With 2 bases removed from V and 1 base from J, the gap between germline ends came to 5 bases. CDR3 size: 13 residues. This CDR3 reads CASSYQANTEAFF. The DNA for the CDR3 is TGTGCCAGCAGTTACCAAGCGAACACTGAAGCTTTCTTT.

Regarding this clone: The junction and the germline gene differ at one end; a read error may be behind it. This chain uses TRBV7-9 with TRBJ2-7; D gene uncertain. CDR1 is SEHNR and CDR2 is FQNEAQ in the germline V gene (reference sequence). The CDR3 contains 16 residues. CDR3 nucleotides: TGTTCCAGCAGCCGCGACTTAGTCGGCAGTTCCTACGAGCAGTACTTC. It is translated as CSSSRDLVGSSYEQYF.